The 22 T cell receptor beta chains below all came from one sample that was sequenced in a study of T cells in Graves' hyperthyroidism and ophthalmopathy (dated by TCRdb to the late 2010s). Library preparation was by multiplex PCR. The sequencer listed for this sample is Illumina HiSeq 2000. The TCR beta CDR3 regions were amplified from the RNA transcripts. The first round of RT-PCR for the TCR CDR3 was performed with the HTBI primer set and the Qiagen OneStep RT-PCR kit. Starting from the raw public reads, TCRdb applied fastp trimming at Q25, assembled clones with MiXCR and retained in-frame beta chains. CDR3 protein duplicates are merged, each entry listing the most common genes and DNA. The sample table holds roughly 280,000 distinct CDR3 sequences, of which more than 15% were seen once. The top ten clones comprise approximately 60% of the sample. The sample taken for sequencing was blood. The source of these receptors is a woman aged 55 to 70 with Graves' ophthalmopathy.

DNA for the CDR3: TGTGCCAGCAGCTTGGTTCTTAATGAGCAGTTCTTC. It is translated as CASSLVLNEQFF. This chain links TRBV5-4 with TRBJ2-1, with no clear D. V was shortened by 0 bases and J by 7 bases, with 5 bases between the two germline ends. The CDR3 loop spans 12 amino acids. CDR1 is SGHNT, CDR2 YYREEE, per germline (reference sequence).

CDR3 region: CASSRDRNLVAFF. For the CDR3, the DNA is TGTGCCAGCAGCCGGGACAGAAATTTAGTAGCTTTCTTT. J is TRBJ1-1 and V is TRBV14; TRBD1 agrees at 7 bases. From germline, CDR1 is SGHDN and CDR2 FVKESK. Trimming removed 4 bases from V and 10 bases from J; junction bases left unmatched: 9. CDR3 length equals 13 residues.

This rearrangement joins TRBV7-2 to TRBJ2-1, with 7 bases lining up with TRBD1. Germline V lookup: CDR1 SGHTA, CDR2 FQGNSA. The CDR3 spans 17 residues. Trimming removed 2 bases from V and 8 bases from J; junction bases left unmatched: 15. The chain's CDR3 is CASSLRGSGTVFDEQFF. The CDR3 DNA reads TGTGCCAGCAGCTTACGAGGATCCGGGACAGTCTTCGATGAGCAGTTCTTC.

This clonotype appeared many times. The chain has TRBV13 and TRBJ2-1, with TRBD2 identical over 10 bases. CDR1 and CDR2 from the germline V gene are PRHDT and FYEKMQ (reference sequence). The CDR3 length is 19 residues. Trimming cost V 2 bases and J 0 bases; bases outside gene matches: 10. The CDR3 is CASSLLASGGWSSYNEQFF. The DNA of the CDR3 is TGTGCCAGCAGCTTATTGGCTAGCGGGGGCTGGAGCTCCTACAATGAGCAGTTCTTC. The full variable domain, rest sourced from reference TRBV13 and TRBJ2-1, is AAGVIQSPRHLIKEKRETATLKCYPIPRHDTVYWYQQGPGQDPQFLISFYEKMQSDKGSIPDRFSAQQFSDYHSELNMSSLELGDSALYFCASSLLASGGWSSYNEQFFGPGTRLTVL.

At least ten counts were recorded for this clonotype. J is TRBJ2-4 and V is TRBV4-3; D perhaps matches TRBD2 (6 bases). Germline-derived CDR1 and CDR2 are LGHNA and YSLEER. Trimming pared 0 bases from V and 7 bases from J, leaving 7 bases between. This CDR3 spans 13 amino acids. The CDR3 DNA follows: TGCGCCAGCAGCCAAGAGGGGGGTAACATTCAGTACTTC. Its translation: CASSQEGGNIQYF.

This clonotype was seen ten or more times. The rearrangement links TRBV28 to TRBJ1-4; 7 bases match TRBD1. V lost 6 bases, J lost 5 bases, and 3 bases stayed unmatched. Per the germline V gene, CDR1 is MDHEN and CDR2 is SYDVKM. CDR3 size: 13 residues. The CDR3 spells CASRDRPNEKLFF. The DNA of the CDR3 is TGTGCCAGCAGGGACAGGCCGAATGAAAAACTGTTTTTT.

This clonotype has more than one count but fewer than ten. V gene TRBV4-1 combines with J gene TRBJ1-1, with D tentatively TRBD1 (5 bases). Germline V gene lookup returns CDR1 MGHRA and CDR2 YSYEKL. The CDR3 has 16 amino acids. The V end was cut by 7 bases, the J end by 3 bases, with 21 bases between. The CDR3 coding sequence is TGCGCCAGCATGCAAGAAGAGGGGAGGGTGGACACTGAAGCTTTCTTT. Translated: CASMQEEGRVDTEAFF.

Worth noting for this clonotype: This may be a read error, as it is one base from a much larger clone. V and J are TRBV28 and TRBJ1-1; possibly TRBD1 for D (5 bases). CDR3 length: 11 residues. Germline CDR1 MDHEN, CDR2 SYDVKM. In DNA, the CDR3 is TGTGCCGGAGGGGATTCTACTGGAGCTTTCTTT. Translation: CAGGDSTGAFF.

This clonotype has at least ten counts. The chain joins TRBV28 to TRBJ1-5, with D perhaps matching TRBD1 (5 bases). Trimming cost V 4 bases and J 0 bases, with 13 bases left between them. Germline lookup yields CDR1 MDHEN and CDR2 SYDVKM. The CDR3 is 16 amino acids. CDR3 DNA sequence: TGTGCCAGCAGTTCAAAGGGACCTCCTAGCAATCAGCCCCAGCATTTT. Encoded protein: CASSSKGPPSNQPQHF.

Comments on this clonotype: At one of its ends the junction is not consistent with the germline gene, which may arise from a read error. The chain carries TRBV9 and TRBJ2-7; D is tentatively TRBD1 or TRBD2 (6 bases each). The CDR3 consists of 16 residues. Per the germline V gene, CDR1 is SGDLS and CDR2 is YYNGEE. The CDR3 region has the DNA TGTGCCAGCAGCGTAGGCGGTAACAGGGACTCCTGCGAGCAGTACTTC. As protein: CASSVGGNRDSCEQYF.

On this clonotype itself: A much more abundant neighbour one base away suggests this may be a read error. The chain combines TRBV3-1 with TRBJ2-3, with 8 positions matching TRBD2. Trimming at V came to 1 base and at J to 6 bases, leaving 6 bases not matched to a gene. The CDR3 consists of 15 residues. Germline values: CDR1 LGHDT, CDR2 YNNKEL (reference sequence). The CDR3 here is CASSQGTSRSDTQYF. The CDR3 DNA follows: TGTGCCAGCAGCCAAGGGACTAGCAGGTCGGATACGCAGTATTTT.

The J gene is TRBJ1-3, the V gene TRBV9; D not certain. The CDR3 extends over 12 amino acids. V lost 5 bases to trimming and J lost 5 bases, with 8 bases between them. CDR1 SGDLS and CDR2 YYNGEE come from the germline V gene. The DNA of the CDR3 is TGTGCCAGCAGGGGTTCTAGAAACACCATATATTTT. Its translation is CASRGSRNTIYF.

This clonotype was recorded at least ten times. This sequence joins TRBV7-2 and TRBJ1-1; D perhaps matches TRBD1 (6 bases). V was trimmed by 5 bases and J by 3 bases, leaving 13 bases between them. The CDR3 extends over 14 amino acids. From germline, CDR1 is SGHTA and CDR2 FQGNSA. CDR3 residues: CASSLSYRDTEAFF. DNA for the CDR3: TGTGCCAGCAGCCTCTCCTACAGGGACACTGAAGCTTTCTTT.

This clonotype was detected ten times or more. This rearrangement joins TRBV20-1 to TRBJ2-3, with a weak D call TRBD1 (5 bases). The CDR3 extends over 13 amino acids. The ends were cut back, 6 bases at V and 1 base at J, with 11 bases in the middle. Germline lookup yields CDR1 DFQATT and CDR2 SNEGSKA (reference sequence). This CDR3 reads CSALGHGTDTQYF. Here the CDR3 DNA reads TGCAGTGCCCTCGGACACGGCACAGATACGCAGTATTTT.

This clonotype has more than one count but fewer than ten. The CDR3 nucleotides read TGTGCCAGCAGTTACTCGGGACTACCTGGCTACAATGAGCAGTTCTTC. It is translated as CASSYSGLPGYNEQFF. This sequence joins TRBV6-5 and TRBJ2-1; the match to TRBD2 covers 7 bases. Trimming cost V 0 bases and J 3 bases; bases outside gene matches: 5. The germline V gene has CDR1 MNHEY and CDR2 SVGAGI. The CDR3 totals 16 residues.

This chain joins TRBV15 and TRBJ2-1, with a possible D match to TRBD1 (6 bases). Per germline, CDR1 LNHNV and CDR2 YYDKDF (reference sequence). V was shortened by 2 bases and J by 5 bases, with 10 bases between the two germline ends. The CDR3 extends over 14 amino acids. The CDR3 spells CATSRNTGHNEQFF. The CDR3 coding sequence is TGTGCCACCAGCAGAAACACAGGGCACAATGAGCAGTTCTTC.

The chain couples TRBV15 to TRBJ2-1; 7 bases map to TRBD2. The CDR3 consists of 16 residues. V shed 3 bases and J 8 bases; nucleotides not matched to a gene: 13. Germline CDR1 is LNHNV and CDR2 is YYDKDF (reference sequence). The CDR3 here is CATSRTSGALMYEQFF. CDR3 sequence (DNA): TGTGCCACCAGCAGGACAAGCGGGGCCCTTATGTATGAGCAGTTCTTC.

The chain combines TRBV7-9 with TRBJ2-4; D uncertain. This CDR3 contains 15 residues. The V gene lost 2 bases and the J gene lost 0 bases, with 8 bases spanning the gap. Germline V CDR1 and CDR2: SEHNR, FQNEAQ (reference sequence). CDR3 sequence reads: CASSLSDLAKNIQYF. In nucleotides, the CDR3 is TGTGCCAGCAGCTTATCGGATCTAGCCAAAAACATTCAGTACTTC.

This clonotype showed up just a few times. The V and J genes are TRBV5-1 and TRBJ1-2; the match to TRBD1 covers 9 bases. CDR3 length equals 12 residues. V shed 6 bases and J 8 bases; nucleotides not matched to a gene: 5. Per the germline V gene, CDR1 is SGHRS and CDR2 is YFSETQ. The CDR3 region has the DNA TGCGCCAGCACCGGACAGGGGCGAGGCTACACCTTC. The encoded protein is CASTGQGRGYTF.

CDR3 bases: TGTGCCAGCAGCACTAGTTTACGTCTTGGCAGGGTGGGGGAGCAGTACTTC. Residues: CASSTSLRLGRVGEQYF. This chain joins TRBV7-9 and TRBJ2-7; D could derive from TRBD1 or TRBD2 (5 bases each). The CDR3 runs to 17 residues. Germline CDR1 reads SEHNR; CDR2 reads FQNEAQ (reference sequence). V gave up 5 bases and J gave up 7 bases, with 27 bases separating them.

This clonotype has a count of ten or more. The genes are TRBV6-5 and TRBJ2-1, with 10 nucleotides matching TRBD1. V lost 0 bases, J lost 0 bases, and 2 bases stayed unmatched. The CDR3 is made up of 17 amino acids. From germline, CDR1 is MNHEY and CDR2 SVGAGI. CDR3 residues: CASSYSGQGSSYNEQFF. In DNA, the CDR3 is TGTGCCAGCAGTTACTCGGGACAGGGGAGCTCCTACAATGAGCAGTTCTTC.

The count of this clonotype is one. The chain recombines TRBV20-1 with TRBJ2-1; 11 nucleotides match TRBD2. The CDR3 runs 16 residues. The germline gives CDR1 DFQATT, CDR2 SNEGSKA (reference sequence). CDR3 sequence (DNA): TGCAGCGCCCGGGGACTAGCGGCAGACTGGTACAATGAGCAGTTCTTC. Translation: CSARGLAADWYNEQFF.